This record concerns one T cell receptor (beta chain) sequence. The sample belongs to a study of early T cells in non-severe SARS-CoV-2 infection. Study summary: The chains were unpaired, and the sequenced material was bulk RNA from unsorted whole blood.

CDR1 is LGHDT and CDR2 is YNNKEL in the germline V gene (reference sequence). The CDR3 loop spans 15 amino acids. After removal of 5 bases from V and 4 bases from J, the junction contained 9 bases not matched to a gene. Unique molecular identifiers (one per individual cDNA molecule) were attached. TCRdb redid the calling of the 5' RACE reads with MiXCR, one entry per CDR3 protein. The profile covers 60,000 to 75,000 distinct CDR3 sequences, with approximately 12% appearing a single time and approximately 6.4% taken by the ten largest. Sequences were obtained from whole blood. The receptor comes from an adult who was a healthcare worker with PCR-confirmed SARS-CoV-2 infection or an uninfected control (not recorded which). This chain uses TRBV3-1 with TRBJ2-7; 9 bases agree with TRBD1. The DNA for the CDR3 is TGTGCCAGCAGCTACCCGGGACAGGGTCTGTACGAGCAGTACTTC. This codes for CASSYPGQGLYEQYF.